The clone carrying this TCR beta chain is judged medium-sized (0.01 to 0.1%). Its specificity is unknown. The sample belongs to a study of spatial heterogeneity in lung cancer. Study-wide findings and caveats: Tumor mutation count correlated with how many alpha and beta TCRs expanded intratumorally.

Regarding time point: sample taken at primary tumor resection. Via MiXCR, TCRdb re-called the 5' RACE reads, giving one row per CDR3 protein. The data show around 1,100 distinct CDR3 sequences, approximately 11% seen once. Here the sequenced sample was lung tumor tissue, taken at surgery. This clonotype was sampled from a male donor with early-stage non-small cell lung cancer.

CDR3 loop: CASKTGGLASYEQYF. In nucleotides, the CDR3 is TGTGCCAGCAAAACTGGGGGGTTGGCGTCCTACGAGCAGTACTTC. The rearrangement joins TRBV2 to TRBJ2-7, with TRBD2 as a possible D gene (6 bases). This CDR3 spans 15 amino acids. Germline CDR1 reads SNHLY; CDR2 reads FYNNEI. Trimming left V 7 bases short and J 1 base short, with 17 bases between.